This note documents a single T cell receptor beta chain sequence. Its cognate antigen is unknown. The sample belongs to a study of shared clonotypes between healthy human individuals. Looking at the study overall: The cohort had two women and a few men, ages 18 to 49. Study outcomes and limitations: Limited genetic and exposure-history diversity came from having few donors.

Libraries were prepared by immunoSEQ multiplex PCR; TCRdb keeps only in-frame clonotypes and omits some of them. The sample has 490,000 or so clones; about three quarters are singletons. Per germline, CDR1 MNHEY and CDR2 SMNVEV (reference sequence). V was pared by 4 bases and J by 8 bases, with 3 bases of the junction left unmatched. This CDR3 region has 15 residues. All donors were healthy HIV-negative adults lacking recent acute infections or vaccinations. Every contributor of samples was a Caucasian grown-up residing in Nashville, Tennessee. This chain uses TRBV27 with TRBJ2-1; the match to TRBD2 covers 15 bases. The specimen sequenced was PBMCs. This clonotype was sampled from a woman in her thirties or forties in good health. Some clones in this sample may be carry-over from other donors' samples. Here the CDR3 reads CASSWTSGRGYEQFF. The DNA of the CDR3 is TGTGCCAGCAGTTGGACTAGCGGGAGGGGGTATGAGCAGTTCTTC.